Sequencing of this TCR beta chain was carried out in a study of somatic mutations in cytotoxic T cells in rheumatoid arthritis. V lost 2 bases and J 6 bases, leaving 11 bases between the germline ends. Germline V gene data show CDR1 as MNHEY and CDR2 as SMNVEV (reference sequence). This CDR3 spans 14 amino acids. Sequenced by immunoSEQ multiplex PCR; TCRdb stores in-frame clones only, minus some. This table has about 30,000 clones, 82% appearing once. The sequence came from an adult with rheumatoid arthritis. The chain is built from TRBV27 and TRBJ2-1, with D possibly being TRBD1 (5 bases). Specimen: CD8+ T cells sorted from blood. CDR3 region: CASSLETDGNEQFF. CDR3 bases: TGTGCCAGCAGTTTAGAGACAGATGGCAATGAGCAGTTCTTC.